This TCR beta chain was identified during a study of blood T cell repertoires in COVID-19 (dated by TCRdb to the early 2020s). For the wider study: Samples from collaborators originated in the United States, Italy and Spain and spanned both the acute and convalescent phases of COVID-19. The samples were drawn from the first 160 participants of the ongoing ImmuneRACE study and from under 1,500 subjects provided by 6 global collaborators. Subjects who had been exposed to COVID-19, were actively infected with it, or had recovered from it provided the deeply sampled blood TCRbeta repertoires that made up the dataset. Where available, HLA class I and class II types were obtained from metadata supplied by the sample provider rather than from assay-based typing. The prospective study material was composed of cDNA or gDNA derived from T cells, B-cell-depleted T cells, or PBMCs. The repertoires were released in a freely available public database intended as a resource for research on the immune response to SARS-CoV-2. Sample metadata almost always included a de-identified subject ID, COVID-19 status, age in years and sex.

Participants in the prospective study were aged roughly 18 to 100 years, lived in about two dozen United States geographic areas, and enrolled through a virtual design. To assign participants to cohorts, the prospective study relied on clinical history that participants themselves reported in a screening survey and a study questionnaire. ImmuneRACE Cohort 3 recovered participants were defined by two consecutive negative NP/OP PCR tests, healthcare professional clearance, or symptom resolution. In the prospective study, mobile phlebotomists collected whole blood, serum and a nasopharyngeal or oropharyngeal swab from each participant. Over an approximately 2-month period, participants in the prospective study had the option of providing additional blood draws and questionnaires. Before DNA extraction, prospective study blood samples were shipped either frozen or at room temperature. Results and caveats for the whole study, not just this receptor: The amount of clinical and demographic metadata varied by source and participant and was provided uncurated.

As regards this clone: The specificity of this receptor is unknown. No quality values exist for individual bases; no much larger clone is one base distant.

At the junction V is shortened by 5 bases and J by 4 bases; bases outside the gene matches: 6. For CDR1 and CDR2, the germline V gene (reference sequence) lists SEHNR and FQNEAQ. The CDR3 runs 14 residues from the cysteine to the phenylalanine. The only DNA kept is the CDR3, 42 bases in frame from the first base. TCRbeta CDR3 regions were amplified from genomic DNA using the immunoSEQ Assay, a bias-controlled multiplex PCR. Turning to the authors' computational methods: The number of nucleated cells in each sample was estimated from the amplification of reference gene primers within the assay. To quantify the absolute abundance of each unique TCRbeta CDR3 rearrangement, sequence reads were collapsed and filtered. For each sample, productive Simpson clonality was calculated as the square root of Simpson's diversity index across productive rearrangements. TCRdb holds this immuneACCESS table with in-frame rearrangements only. Some clones are missing; in checked studies, unresolved V genes explain under half, and the rest has no known cause. V, J and clone size are taken as reported in that table, and D and trimming were inferred from the DNA itself. The sample contains 50,000 to 80,000 clones, approximately 90% of them found a single time. About a tenth of the sample is in the top ten clones.

This receptor was identified in a woman aged 40 to 55 who had recovered from COVID-19. The sample comprised PBMCs or T cells enriched from blood (not recorded which). The rearranged chain carries TRBV7-9 and TRBJ1-1; the junction holds 8 bases that match TRBD1. The DNA sequence follows: TGTGCCAGCAGCCGAGGACAGGGTCCCACTGAAGCTTTCTTT. Its coded protein is CASSRGQGPTEAFF.